These 13 T cell receptor beta chains share one sample of origin, sequenced in a study of beta chain features in type 1 diabetes. Sequencing targeted expressed TCRB transcripts, as all isolated RNA had been reverse transcribed. Generated by immunoSEQ multiplex PCR, the TCRdb table keeps only in-frame clones and is missing some. The sample comprises 600,000 to 650,000 clones, roughly 16% of which are singletons, and around 0.1% rests with the top ten. The sample comprised naive CD4+ T cells from blood. The receptors derive from a man in his late teens or twenties in good health.

The chain links TRBV7-2 to TRBJ2-1; tentatively, D is TRBD2 (5 bases). The CDR3 runs to 14 residues. Trimming removed 7 bases at V and 6 bases at J, with 16 bases between. Germline CDR1 is SGHTA and CDR2 is FQGNSA. The CDR3 sequence is CASTPRGSSNEQFF. The CDR3, as DNA: TGTGCCAGCACCCCCCGCGGGTCAAGCAATGAGCAGTTCTTC.

This clone was recorded only once. This chain uses TRBV11-2 with TRBJ2-7, with D unclear. The CDR3 is made up of 11 amino acids. From germline, CDR1 is SGHAT and CDR2 FQNNGV. Trimming removed 4 bases from V and 6 bases from J, with 7 bases in between. CDR3 sequence (DNA): TGTGCCAGCAGCTCTGGACCCGAGCAGTACTTC. Translated: CASSSGPEQYF. The full variable domain, rest sourced from reference TRBV11-2 and TRBJ2-7, is EAGVAQSPRYKIIEKRQSVAFWCNPISGHATLYWYQQILGQGPKLLIQFQNNGVVDDSQLPKDRFSAERLKGVDSTLKIQPAKLEDSAVYLCASSSGPEQYFGPGTRLTVT.

This sequence joins TRBV6-5 and TRBJ2-1; perhaps TRBD2 as D (6 bases). CDR3 size: 12 residues. The V gene lost 6 bases and the J gene lost 7 bases, with 10 bases spanning the gap. Germline V gene sequence: CDR1 MNHEY, CDR2 SVGAGI. CDR3 nucleotides: TGTGCCAGCAGATTAGCGGCTAATGAGCAGTTCTTC. Its protein product is CASRLAANEQFF.

V usage is TRBV28 and J usage is TRBJ1-2; D is uncertain. V gave up 3 bases and J gave up 1 base, with 9 bases separating them. The CDR3 covers 14 residues. Germline lookup yields CDR1 MDHEN and CDR2 SYDVKM. In DNA form, the CDR3 reads TGTGCCAGCAGTTTGGGAGTAATTAACTATGGCTACACCTTC. Protein: CASSLGVINYGYTF.

This clone showed up just a few times. The chain combines TRBV1 with TRBJ1-5; the DNA was not used to check the table's D call, TRBD1. TRBV1 is described as a pseudogene. The CDR3 is 16 residues long. For the CDR3, the DNA is TGCACCAGCAGCCAAGGACAATTTTATAGCAATCAGCCCCAGCATTTT. Translated, it gives CTSSQGQFYSNQPQHF.

The rearrangement uses TRBV7-9 and TRBJ2-2, with TRBD2 matching 10 bases. Unmatched junction bases numbered 3, after V lost 3 bases and J lost 2 bases. The CDR3 is 16 residues long. The germline V gene has CDR1 SEHNR and CDR2 FQNEAQ (reference sequence). DNA of the CDR3: TGTGCCAGCAGCTTGGTAGCGGGGGGAAACACCGGGGAGCTGTTTTTT. Protein: CASSLVAGGNTGELFF.

V and J are TRBV7-9 and TRBJ1-1; D remains ambiguous. Germline V gene data show CDR1 as SEHNR and CDR2 as FQNEAQ (reference sequence). The CDR3 loop spans 15 amino acids. V was cut by 2 bases and J by 3 bases, with 13 bases left in between. CDR3 in amino acids: CASSLQPQVDTEAFF. The CDR3 DNA is TGTGCCAGCAGCTTACAACCGCAGGTAGACACTGAAGCTTTCTTT.

This clone was recorded a few times. The genes are TRBV7-2 and TRBJ2-1; 10 nucleotides align to TRBD2. Germline-derived CDR1 and CDR2 are SGHTA and FQGNSA. V trimming: 1 base; J trimming: 6 bases; junction bases outside the gene matches: 3. This CDR3 region has 15 residues. The DNA of the CDR3 is TGTGCCAGCAGCTTAGTCAGCGGGAGGGGCAATGAGCAGTTCTTC. It codes for CASSLVSGRGNEQFF.

This clone occurred a few times. The rearrangement uses TRBV28 and TRBJ2-5; D ambiguous. V dropped 7 bases and J dropped 1 base, with 10 bases sitting between them. In germline, CDR1 is MDHEN, CDR2 SYDVKM. The CDR3 runs 13 residues. In DNA form, the CDR3 reads TGTGCCAGCAACTCTAGGCCCCAAGAGACCCAGTACTTC. Residues: CASNSRPQETQYF.

The V call is TRBV5-4, the J call TRBJ2-3; TRBD1 might be the D (6 bases). Trimming removed 4 bases at V and 2 bases at J, with 11 bases between. The germline gives CDR1 SGHNT, CDR2 YYREEE (reference sequence). The CDR3 runs to 14 residues. DNA for the CDR3: TGTGCCAGCAGCCAAGGACAGAACACAGATACGCAGTATTTT. Protein sequence: CASSQGQNTDTQYF.

This clone was seen a handful of times. This rearrangement joins TRBV16 to TRBJ1-5; no clear D gene. The CDR3 length is 13 residues. The V end lost 0 bases, the J end lost 11 bases, and 11 bases lay between the germline ends. The germline gives CDR1 KGHSY, CDR2 FQNENV. In nucleotides, the CDR3 is TGTGCCAGCAGCCAATCGTCCAACCCTTCCCAGCATTTT. Translating it yields CASSQSSNPSQHF.

The rearrangement joins TRBV5-4 to TRBJ2-7, with 8 nucleotides matching TRBD2. Trimming took 4 bases from V and 6 from J; bases not matched to a gene: 6. The CDR3 length is 13 residues. CDR1 is SGHNT, CDR2 YYREEE, per germline (reference sequence). DNA for the CDR3: TGTGCCAGCAGCATCCCGGGACTAGGCGAGCAGTACTTC. Its protein product is CASSIPGLGEQYF.

This clone turned up a few times. V is TRBV18 and J is TRBJ2-5; possible D gene TRBD1, 6 bases. V was clipped by 5 bases and J by 0 bases, with 7 bases between them. Per the germline V gene, CDR1 is KGHSH and CDR2 is LQKENI. This CDR3 is built from 13 residues. In nucleotides, the CDR3 is TGTGCCAGCTCAGGGGGCAACCAAGAGACCCAGTACTTC. This translates into CASSGGNQETQYF.